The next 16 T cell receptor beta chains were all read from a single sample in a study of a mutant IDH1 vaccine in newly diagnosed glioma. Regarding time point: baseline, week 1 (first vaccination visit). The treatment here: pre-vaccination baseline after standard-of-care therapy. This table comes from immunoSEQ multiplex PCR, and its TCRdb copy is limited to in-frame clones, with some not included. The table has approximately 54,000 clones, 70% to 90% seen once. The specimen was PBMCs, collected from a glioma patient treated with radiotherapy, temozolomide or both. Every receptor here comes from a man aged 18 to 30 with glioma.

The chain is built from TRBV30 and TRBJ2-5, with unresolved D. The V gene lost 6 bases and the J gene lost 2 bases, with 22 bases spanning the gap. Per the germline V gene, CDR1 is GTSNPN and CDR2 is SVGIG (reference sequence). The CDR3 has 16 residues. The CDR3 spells CACNPAQLKKQETQYF. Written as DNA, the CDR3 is TGTGCCTGTAATCCTGCGCAGTTAAAAAAACAAGAGACCCAGTACTTC.

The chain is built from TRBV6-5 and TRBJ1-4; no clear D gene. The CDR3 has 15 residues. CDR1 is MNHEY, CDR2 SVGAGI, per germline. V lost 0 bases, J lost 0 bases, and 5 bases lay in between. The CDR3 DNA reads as TGTGCCAGCAGTTACTCGTCTGCAACTAATGAAAAACTGTTTTTT. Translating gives CASSYSSATNEKLFF.

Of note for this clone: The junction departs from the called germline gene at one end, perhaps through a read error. The CDR3 region has the DNA TGTGCCAGCAGCTTGGGAGCACGGGACAGCCACTTC. This translates into CASSLGARDSHF. The rearrangement uses TRBV7-2 and TRBJ2-7; TRBD1 agrees at 7 bases. Germline values: CDR1 SGHTA, CDR2 FQGNSA. The CDR3 extends over 12 amino acids.

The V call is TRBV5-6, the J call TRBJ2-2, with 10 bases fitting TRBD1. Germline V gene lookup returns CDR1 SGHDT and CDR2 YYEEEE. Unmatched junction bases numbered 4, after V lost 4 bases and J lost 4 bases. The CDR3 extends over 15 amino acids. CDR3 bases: TGTGCCAGCAGCCAGGGACAGGGGCTCACCGGGGAGCTGTTTTTT. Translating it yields CASSQGQGLTGELFF.

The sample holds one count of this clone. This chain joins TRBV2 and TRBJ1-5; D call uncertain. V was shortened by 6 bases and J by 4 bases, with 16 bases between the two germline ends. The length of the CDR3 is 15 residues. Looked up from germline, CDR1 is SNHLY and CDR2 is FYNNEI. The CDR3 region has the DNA TGTGCCAGCAGGACCTCCGGCGGCCTTAATCAGCCCCAGCATTTT. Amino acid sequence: CASRTSGGLNQPQHF.

The CDR3 spells CASSFLDGSGNTIYF. The CDR3, as DNA: TGTGCCAGCAGCTTCCTCGACGGTTCTGGAAACACCATATATTTT. The rearrangement joins TRBV13 to TRBJ1-3; D is unclear. This CDR3 comprises 15 residues. The V gene lost 3 bases and the J gene lost 1 base, with 10 bases spanning the gap. The germline V gene encodes CDR1 PRHDT and CDR2 FYEKMQ (reference sequence).

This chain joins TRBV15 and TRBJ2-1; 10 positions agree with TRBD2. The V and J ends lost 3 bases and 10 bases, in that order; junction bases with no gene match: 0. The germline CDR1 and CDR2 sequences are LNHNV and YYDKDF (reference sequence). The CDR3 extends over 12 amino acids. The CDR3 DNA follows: TGTGCCACCAGCAGGGGACTAGCGGAGCAGTTCTTC. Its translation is CATSRGLAEQFF.

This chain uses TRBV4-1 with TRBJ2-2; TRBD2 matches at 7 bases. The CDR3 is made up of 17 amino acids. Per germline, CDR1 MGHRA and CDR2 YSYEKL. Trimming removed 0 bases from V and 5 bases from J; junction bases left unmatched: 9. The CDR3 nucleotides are TGCGCCAGCAGCCAAGATGGGCAAGCGGGGCGAACCGGGGAGCTGTTTTTT. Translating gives CASSQDGQAGRTGELFF.

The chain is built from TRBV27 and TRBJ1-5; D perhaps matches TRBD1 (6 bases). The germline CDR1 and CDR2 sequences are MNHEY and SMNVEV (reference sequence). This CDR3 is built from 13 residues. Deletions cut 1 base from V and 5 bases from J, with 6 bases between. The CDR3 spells CASSLYRDQPQHF. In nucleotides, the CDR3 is TGTGCCAGCAGTTTATACAGGGATCAGCCCCAGCATTTT.

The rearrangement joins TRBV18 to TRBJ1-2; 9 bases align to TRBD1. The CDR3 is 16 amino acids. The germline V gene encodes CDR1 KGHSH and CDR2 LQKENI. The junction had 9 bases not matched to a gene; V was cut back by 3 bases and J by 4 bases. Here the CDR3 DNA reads TGTGCCAGCTCACCCGGGACAGGGTATCTTGCCTATGGCTACACCTTC. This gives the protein CASSPGTGYLAYGYTF. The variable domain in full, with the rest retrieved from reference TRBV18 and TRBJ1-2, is NAGVMQNPRHLVRRRGQEARLRCSPMKGHSHVYWYRQLPEEGLKFMVYLQKENIIDESGMPKERFSAEFPKEGPSILRIQQVVRGDSAAYFCASSPGTGYLAYGYTFGSGTRLTVV.

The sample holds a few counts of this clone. CDR3 sequence (DNA): TGTGCCAGCAGCCCAGGGGGCGCAGATCAGCCCCAGCATTTT. It specifies CASSPGGADQPQHF. The chain uses TRBV28 and TRBJ1-5, with 8 bases matching TRBD1. V shed 6 bases and J 5 bases; nucleotides not matched to a gene: 6. The CDR3 is 14 residues long. From germline, CDR1 is MDHEN and CDR2 SYDVKM.

Written as DNA, the CDR3 is TGTGCCAGCAGCGACCCACGATTCACCGGGGAGCTGTTTTTT. Encoded protein: CASSDPRFTGELFF. The chain employs TRBV5-4 and TRBJ2-2; D is unresolved. Germline lookup yields CDR1 SGHNT and CDR2 YYREEE (reference sequence). The germline V and J ends were trimmed by 4 bases and 4 bases, with 11 bases remaining between them. This CDR3 comprises 14 residues.

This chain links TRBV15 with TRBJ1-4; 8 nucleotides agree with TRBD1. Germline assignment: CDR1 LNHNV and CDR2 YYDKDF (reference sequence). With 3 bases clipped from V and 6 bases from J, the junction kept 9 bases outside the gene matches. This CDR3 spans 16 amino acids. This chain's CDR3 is CATSSLPTGEYEKLFF. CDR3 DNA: TGTGCCACCAGCAGCTTACCGACAGGGGAATATGAAAAACTGTTTTTT.

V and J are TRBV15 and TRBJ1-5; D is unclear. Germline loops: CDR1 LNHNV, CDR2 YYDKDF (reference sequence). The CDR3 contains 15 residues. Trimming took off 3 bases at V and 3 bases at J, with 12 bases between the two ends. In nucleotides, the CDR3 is TGTGCCACCAGCAGGGGAGTGGGTGACAATCAGCCCCAGCATTTT. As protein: CATSRGVGDNQPQHF.

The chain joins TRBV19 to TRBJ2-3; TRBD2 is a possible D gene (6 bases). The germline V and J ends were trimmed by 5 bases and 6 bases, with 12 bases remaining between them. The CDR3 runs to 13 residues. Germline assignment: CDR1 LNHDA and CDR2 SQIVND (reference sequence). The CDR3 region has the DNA TGTGCCAGTAGTCCGCGGGGATGGGATACGCAGTATTTT. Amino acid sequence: CASSPRGWDTQYF.

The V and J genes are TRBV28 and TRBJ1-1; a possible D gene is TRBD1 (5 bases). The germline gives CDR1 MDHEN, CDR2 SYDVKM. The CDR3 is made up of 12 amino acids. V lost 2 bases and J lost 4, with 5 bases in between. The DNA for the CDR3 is TGTGCCAGCAGTTTAGGGACCACTGAAGCTTTCTTT. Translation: CASSLGTTEAFF. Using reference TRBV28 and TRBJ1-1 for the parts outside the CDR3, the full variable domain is DVKVTQSSRYLVKRTGEKVFLECVQDMDHENMFWYRQDPGLGLRLIYFSYDVKMKEKGDIPEGYSVSREKKERFSLILESASTNQTSMYLCASSLGTTEAFFGQGTRLTVV.